This record covers a single TCR beta chain. Its target is not known. Clones were read by immunoSEQ multiplex PCR, and TCRdb kept only the in-frame ones, dropping some. The sample has about 330,000 clones; around 87% are singletons. J gave up 5 bases and V 7 bases, and 8 bases lay outside the gene matches. The CDR3 loop spans 15 amino acids. Germline lookup yields CDR1 SGHTA and CDR2 FQGNSA. This specimen belongs to a study of cytomegalovirus exposure and HLA in healthy donors. Study-level results: Despite most TCR sequences being rare, some public TCRs occurred in many donors.

The sequence was obtained from a woman aged 30 to 39 in good health and CMV-seropositive. The sequencing input was PBMCs. The rearrangement joins TRBV7-2 to TRBJ2-2; TRBD2 aligns across 9 bases. CDR3 in DNA: TGTGCCAGCACCCTTAGGCGGGAGGGGACCGGGGAGCTGTTTTTT. As protein: CASTLRREGTGELFF.